This entry is about one TCR beta chain. What it recognizes is unknown. These data originate in a study of T cells in Graves' hyperthyroidism and ophthalmopathy. Study-level points and caveats: The majority of expanded thyroid clonotypes above 0.001 also appeared in blood. A 13 V-J model separated ophthalmopathy from stable hyperthyroidism.

TCR beta CDR3 sequences were amplified from RNA transcripts. In the first-round RT-PCR of the TCR CDR3, the HTBI primer set was used. MiXCR was run by TCRdb on the multiplex PCR reads, yielding one entry per CDR3 protein. This sample has 450,000 to 650,000 distinct CDR3 sequences; 17% occur once, and the top ten carry approximately 15%. Out of approximately 10 ml of fresh peripheral blood came the PBMCs. The CDR3 consists of 13 residues. The V gene's germline CDR1 is DFQATT and CDR2 SNEGSKA (reference sequence). This sequence was found in a woman younger than 35 with Graves' ophthalmopathy. This chain joins TRBV20-1 and TRBJ1-3; no clear D gene. Input material: blood. The CDR3 loop is CSVEDNQPNTIYF. The CDR3 DNA reads as TGCAGCGTTGAAGATAATCAACCCAACACCATATATTTT.